This T cell receptor beta chain was documented in a study of T cell repertoires in cytomegalovirus infection. Study results and caveats: Clonotype analysis showed dominance of the ex vivo response by HLA-C-restricted CMV-specific TCR beta clonotypes.

This clonotype was counted between two and nine times. Its antigen is undetermined. TCRdb recomputed calls from the reads with MiXCR, one row per CDR3 protein. This table holds more than 400,000 distinct CDR3 sequences, about a quarter found once. The CDR3 is made up of 15 amino acids. Germline CDR1 is MNHNS and CDR2 is SASEGT. Trimming took 5 bases from V and 2 from J; bases not matched to a gene: 5. The TCR comes from a human donor in good health (CMV status not recorded). Some clones in this sample may be carry-over from other donors' samples. Sequenced material: PBMCs. The chain combines TRBV6-1 with TRBJ2-3, with 9 bases fitting TRBD1. The CDR3 loop reads CASSFGTGNTDTQYF. CDR3 nucleotides: TGTGCCAGCAGTTTCGGGACAGGGAACACAGATACGCAGTATTTT.